Sequencing of this TCR beta chain was carried out in a study of blood T cell repertoires in COVID-19 (dated by TCRdb to 2018 to 2020). Broadly, across the study: Samples from collaborators originated in the United States, Italy and Spain and spanned both the acute and convalescent phases of COVID-19. The repertoires were released in a freely available public database meant as a resource for research on the immune response to SARS-CoV-2. The samples were drawn from the first 160 participants of the ongoing ImmuneRACE study and from over a thousand subjects provided by 6 global collaborators. The prospective study material was composed of cDNA or gDNA derived from T cells, B-cell-depleted T cells, or PBMCs. Where available, HLA class I and class II types were taken from metadata supplied by the sample provider and were not determined by assay-based typing. Subjects who had been exposed to COVID-19, were actively infected with it, or had recovered from it provided the deeply sampled blood TCRbeta repertoires that made up the dataset. Nearly every sample came with metadata listing a de-identified subject ID, COVID-19 status, age in years and sex.

There are a few counts of this clone. No antigen is known for it. Qualities for individual bases were not recorded, and no much larger clone is one base off. Measured from the cysteine to the phenylalanine, the CDR3 is 17 residues long. Just CDR3 DNA is preserved here, 51 bases in frame from base 1. The trim is 0 bases for V and 0 bases for J, with a gap of 13 bases between the germline ends. Based on the germline V gene, the CDR1 and CDR2 sequences are SGDLS and YYNGEE. Study-wide findings and limitations: Clinical and demographic metadata were provided uncurated, with the amount varying by source and participant.

Collaborating institutions collected whole blood in K2EDTA tubes following their own protocols. Collaborator samples were shipped for TCRbeta analysis as frozen whole blood, isolated PBMCs, or DNA extracted from either sample type. The immunoSEQ Assay, a bias-controlled multiplex PCR, was used to amplify TCRbeta CDR3 regions from genomic DNA. The study's own analysis went as follows. The number of nucleated cells in each sample was estimated from the amplification of reference gene primers within the assay. To quantify the absolute abundance of each unique TCRbeta CDR3 rearrangement, sequence reads were collapsed and filtered. For each sample, productive Simpson clonality was calculated as the square root of Simpson's diversity index across productive rearrangements. TCRdb's version of the immuneACCESS table is confined to in-frame rearrangements and falls short of the full clone set. An unresolved V gene accounts for under half of the shortfall where checked; the remainder is of unknown origin. That table gives V, J and clone size, and the DNA gave D and trimming. The sample data list about 670,000 clones, and 85% to 90% of these were observed just once. The ten largest clones add up to under 0.3% of the sample.

The receptor was isolated from a woman aged 18-29 years with acute or convalescent COVID-19. The chain employs TRBV9 and TRBJ1-3, with an unclear D gene assignment. The sequencing sample was made of peripheral blood. The nucleotides read TGTGCCAGCAGCGTAGGTCTCCCCGGTAACTCTGGAAACACCATATATTTT. It encodes CASSVGLPGNSGNTIYF.